These T cell receptor beta chains were read from a single sample in a study of siplizumab effects on memory and regulatory T cells. TCRdb's copy holds only in-frame clones and misses some; the assay was immunoSEQ multiplex PCR. Seen here are approximately 120,000 clones, under 95% observed once, and the top ten hold 0.6% to 0.8%. Source material: Tregs sorted from blood. All receptors derive from a human donor in good health. Both conserved end residues are part of each CDR3. Only some rows state a clone size, as once, few, many or a class for expanded clones.

TRBJ2-5 | once | TRBV7-9 | CASSFHRDRAETQYF
TRBJ1-2 | - | TRBV15 | CATVGPGYGYTF
TRBJ1-2 | few | TRBV19 | CASGGTAPNYGYTF
TRBJ1-5 | - | TRBV7-2 | CASSFTGFQPQHF
TRBJ1-6 | few | TRBV18 | CASSDTVGDSPLHF
TRBJ2-3 | - | TRBV5-1 | CASCVQGGPDTQYF
TRBJ1-1 | few | TRBV20-1 | CSASRVGEAFF
TRBJ1-1 | once | TRBV7-9 | CASSSDRGRLEAFF
TRBJ2-7 | - | TRBV5-1 | CASSLGLTYEQYF
TRBJ2-3 | - | TRBV5-1 | CASSETSKSDTQYF
TRBJ2-7 | once | TRBV6-5 | CASSYSYSMGCEQYF
TRBJ1-1 | - | TRBV5-6 | CASSLLRGRGTEAFF
TRBJ2-7 | - | TRBV19 | CASSIELAGYEQYF
TRBJ2-1 | - | TRBV5-1 | CASSLANYNEQFF
TRBJ2-1 | once | TRBV5-8 | CASSLGTLRESEQFF
TRBJ2-7 | once | TRBV29-1 | CSQGGVSYEQYF
TRBJ2-7 | - | TRBV2 | CASMQDLGSYEQYF
TRBJ1-1 | - | TRBV7-9 | CASSRYRGETEAFF
TRBJ2-2 | - | TRBV5-6 | CASSLATPNGELFF
TRBJ2-2 | - | TRBV5-8 | CASSLDRGGSARWDTGELFF
TRBJ1-5 | - | TRBV6-1 | CASSDPGQGGNQPQHF
TRBJ1-1 | few | TRBV7-6 | CASSNHQGTEAFF
TRBJ1-5 | - | TRBV27 | CASSLLGRHQPQHF
TRBJ2-6 | - | TRBV19 | CASSIQDSGANVLTF
TRBJ2-6 | - | TRBV12-5 | CASGLVLLTVVGAGANVLTF
TRBJ2-3 | few | TRBV5-1 | CASSMTVTDTQYF
TRBJ1-5 | - | TRBV5-1 | CASSLERGQPQHF
TRBJ1-1 | - | TRBV10-1 | CASSSGVLNTEAFF
TRBJ1-5 | - | TRBV11-2 | CASSITDQPQHF
TRBJ2-1 | - | TRBV4-1 | CASSQAGGLGLAASYNEQFF
TRBJ1-3 | once | TRBV14 | CASSRAGQLGNTIYF
TRBJ2-2 | - | TRBV6-5 | CASTEVATGELFF
TRBJ2-2 | - | TRBV28 | CASGTGRAGELFF
TRBJ2-3 | - | TRBV18 | CASSNIGPTDTQYF
TRBJ2-2 | - | TRBV19 | CASRLLAGDSTGELFF
TRBJ2-7 | - | TRBV7-3 | CASSLAGTSGSNEQYF
TRBJ2-2 | - | TRBV29-1 | CSVVPRLNTGELFF
TRBJ2-7 | - | TRBV19 | CASSIVRGRGNEQYF
TRBJ1-2 | - | TRBV29-1 | CSVEQDGYYGYTF
TRBJ1-6 | - | TRBV6-6 | CASSSTGDSPLHF
TRBJ1-5 | - | TRBV5-1 | CASSFTGGNQPQHF